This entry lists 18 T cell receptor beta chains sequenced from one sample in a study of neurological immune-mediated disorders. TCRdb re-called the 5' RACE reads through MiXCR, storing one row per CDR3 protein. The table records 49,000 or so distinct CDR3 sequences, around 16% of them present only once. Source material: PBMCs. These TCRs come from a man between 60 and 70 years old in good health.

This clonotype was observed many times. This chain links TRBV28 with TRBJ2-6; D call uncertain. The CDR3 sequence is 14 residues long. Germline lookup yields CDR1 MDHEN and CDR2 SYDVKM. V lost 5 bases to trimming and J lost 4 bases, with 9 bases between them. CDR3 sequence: CASSEPSGANVLTF. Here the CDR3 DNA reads TGTGCCAGCAGTGAGCCGTCCGGGGCCAACGTCCTGACTTTC.

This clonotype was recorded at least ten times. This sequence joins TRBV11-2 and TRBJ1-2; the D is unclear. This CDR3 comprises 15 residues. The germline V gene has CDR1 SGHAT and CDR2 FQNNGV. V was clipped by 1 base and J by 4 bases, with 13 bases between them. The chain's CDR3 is CASSLGRSRPYGYTF. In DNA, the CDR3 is TGTGCCAGCAGCTTAGGTCGCAGTCGCCCCTATGGCTACACCTTC.

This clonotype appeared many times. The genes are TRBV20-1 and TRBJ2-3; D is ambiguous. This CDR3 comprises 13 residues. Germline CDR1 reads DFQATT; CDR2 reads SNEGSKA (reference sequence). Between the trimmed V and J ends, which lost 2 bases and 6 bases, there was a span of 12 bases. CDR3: CSARRRTEDTQYF. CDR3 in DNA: TGCAGTGCTAGACGTAGGACGGAGGATACGCAGTATTTT.

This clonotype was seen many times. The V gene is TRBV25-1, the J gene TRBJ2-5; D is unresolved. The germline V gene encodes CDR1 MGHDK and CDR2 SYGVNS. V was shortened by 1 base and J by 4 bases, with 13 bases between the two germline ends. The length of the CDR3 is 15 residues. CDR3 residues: CASSESGRVAETQYF. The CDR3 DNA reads TGTGCCAGCAGTGAATCTGGTAGAGTGGCAGAGACCCAGTACTTC.

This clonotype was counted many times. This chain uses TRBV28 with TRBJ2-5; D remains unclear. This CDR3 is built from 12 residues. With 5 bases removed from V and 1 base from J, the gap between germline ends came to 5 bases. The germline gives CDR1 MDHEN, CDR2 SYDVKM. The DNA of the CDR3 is TGTGCCAGCAGTATCCCCCAAGAGACCCAGTACTTC. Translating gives CASSIPQETQYF.

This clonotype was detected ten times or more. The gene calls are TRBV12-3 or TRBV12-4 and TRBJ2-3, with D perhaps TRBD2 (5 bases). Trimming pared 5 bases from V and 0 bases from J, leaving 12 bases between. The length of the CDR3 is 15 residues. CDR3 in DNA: TGTGCCAGCAGTACGAGGGTATACAGCACAGATACGCAGTATTTT. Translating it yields CASSTRVYSTDTQYF.

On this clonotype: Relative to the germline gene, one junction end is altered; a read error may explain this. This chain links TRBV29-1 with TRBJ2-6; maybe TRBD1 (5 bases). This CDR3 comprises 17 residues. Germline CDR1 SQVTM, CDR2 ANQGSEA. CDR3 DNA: TGCAGCATTGAAAGCGACAGTCTCCGCTCTGGGGCCAACGTCCTGACTTTC. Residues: CSIESDSLRSGANVLTF.

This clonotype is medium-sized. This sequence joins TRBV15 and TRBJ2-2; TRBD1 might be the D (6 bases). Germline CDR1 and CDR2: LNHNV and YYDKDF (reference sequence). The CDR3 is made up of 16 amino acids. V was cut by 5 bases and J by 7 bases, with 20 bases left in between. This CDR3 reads CATSGIGYRAVGELFF. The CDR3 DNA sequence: TGTGCCACCAGCGGTATTGGATACAGGGCGGTCGGGGAGCTGTTTTTT.

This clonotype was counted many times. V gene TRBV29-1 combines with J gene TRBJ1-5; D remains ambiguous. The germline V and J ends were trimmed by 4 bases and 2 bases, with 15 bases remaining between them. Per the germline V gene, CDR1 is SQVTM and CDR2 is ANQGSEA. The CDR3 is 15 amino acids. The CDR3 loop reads CSVGMTIGGNQPQHF. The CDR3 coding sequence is TGCAGCGTTGGTATGACCATAGGAGGCAATCAGCCCCAGCATTTT. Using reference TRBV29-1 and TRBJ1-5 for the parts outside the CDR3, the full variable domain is SAVISQKPSRDICQRGTSLTIQCQVDSQVTMMFWYRQQPGQSLTLIATANQGSEATYESGFVIDKFPISRPNLTFSTLTVSNMSPEDSSIYLCSVGMTIGGNQPQHFGDGTRLSIL.

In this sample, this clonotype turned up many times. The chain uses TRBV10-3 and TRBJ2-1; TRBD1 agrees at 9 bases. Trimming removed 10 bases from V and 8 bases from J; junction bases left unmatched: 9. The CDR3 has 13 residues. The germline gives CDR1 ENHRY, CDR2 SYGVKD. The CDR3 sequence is CASSGTGFDEQFF. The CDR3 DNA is TGTGCCAGCTCCGGGACAGGGTTCGATGAGCAGTTCTTC.

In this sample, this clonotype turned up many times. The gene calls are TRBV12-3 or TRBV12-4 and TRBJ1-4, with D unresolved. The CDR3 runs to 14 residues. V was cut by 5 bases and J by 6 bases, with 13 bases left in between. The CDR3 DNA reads TGTGCCAGCAGTCCCCGGGCTGGAGATGAAAAACTGTTTTTT. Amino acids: CASSPRAGDEKLFF.

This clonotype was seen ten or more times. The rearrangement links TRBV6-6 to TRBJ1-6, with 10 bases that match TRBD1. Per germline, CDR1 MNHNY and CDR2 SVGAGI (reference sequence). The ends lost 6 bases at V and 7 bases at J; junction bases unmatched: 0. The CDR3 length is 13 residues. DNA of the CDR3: TGTGCCAGCAGGGACAGGGGGAATTCACCCCTCCACTTT. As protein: CASRDRGNSPLHF.

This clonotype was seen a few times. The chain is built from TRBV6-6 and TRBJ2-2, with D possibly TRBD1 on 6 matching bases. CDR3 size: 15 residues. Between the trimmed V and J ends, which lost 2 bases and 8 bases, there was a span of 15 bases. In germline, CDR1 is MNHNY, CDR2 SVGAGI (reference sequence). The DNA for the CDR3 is TGTGCCAGCAGTTACGCGACAGGCCGCTTTGGGGAGCTGTTTTTT. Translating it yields CASSYATGRFGELFF.

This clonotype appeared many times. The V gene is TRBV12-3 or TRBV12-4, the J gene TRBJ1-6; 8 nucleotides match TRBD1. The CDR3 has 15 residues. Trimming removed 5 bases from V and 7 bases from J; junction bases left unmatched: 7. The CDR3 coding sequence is TGTGCCAGCAGTCAAACGGGACAGGTGAATTCACCCCTCCACTTT. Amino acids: CASSQTGQVNSPLHF.

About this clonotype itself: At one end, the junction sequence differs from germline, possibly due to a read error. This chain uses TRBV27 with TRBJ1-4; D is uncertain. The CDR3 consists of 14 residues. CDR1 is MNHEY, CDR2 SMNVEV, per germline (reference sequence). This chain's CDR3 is CASTRGAGNEKLFF. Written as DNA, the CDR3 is TGTGCTAGCACCCGCGGCGCGGGCAATGAAAAACTGTTTTTT.

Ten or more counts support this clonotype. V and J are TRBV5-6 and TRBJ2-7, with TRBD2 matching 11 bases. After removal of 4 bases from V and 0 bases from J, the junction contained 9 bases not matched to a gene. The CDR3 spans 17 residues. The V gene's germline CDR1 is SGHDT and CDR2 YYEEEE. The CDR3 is CASSTLTTSGSSYEQYF. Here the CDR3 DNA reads TGTGCCAGCAGCACCCTCACTACTAGCGGGAGCTCCTACGAGCAGTACTTC.

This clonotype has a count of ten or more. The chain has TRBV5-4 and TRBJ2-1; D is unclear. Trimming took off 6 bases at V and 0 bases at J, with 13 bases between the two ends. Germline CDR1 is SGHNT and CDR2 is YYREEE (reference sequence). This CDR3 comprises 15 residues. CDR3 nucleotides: TGTGCCAGCAACCCCGCCAGGAACTCCTACAATGAGCAGTTCTTC. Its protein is CASNPARNSYNEQFF.

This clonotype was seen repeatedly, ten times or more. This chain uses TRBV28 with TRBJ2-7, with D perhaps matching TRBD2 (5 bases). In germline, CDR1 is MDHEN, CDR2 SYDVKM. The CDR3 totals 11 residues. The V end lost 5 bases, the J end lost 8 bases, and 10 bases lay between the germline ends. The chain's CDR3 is CASSTLTKQYF. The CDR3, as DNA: TGTGCCAGCAGTACCCTGACTAAGCAGTACTTC.